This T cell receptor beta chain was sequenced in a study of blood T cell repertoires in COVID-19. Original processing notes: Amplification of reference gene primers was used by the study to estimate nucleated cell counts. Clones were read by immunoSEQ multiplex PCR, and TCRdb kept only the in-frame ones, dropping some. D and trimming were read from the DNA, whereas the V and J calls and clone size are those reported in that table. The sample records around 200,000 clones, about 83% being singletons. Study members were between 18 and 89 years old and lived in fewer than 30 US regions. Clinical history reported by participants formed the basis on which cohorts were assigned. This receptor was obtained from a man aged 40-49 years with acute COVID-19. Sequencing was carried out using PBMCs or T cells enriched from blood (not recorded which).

The DNA of the CDR3 is TGTGCCAGTACTCAACCGCGGGGGACAGGGGGCTTCTACGGCTACACCTTC. Residues: CASTQPRGTGGFYGYTF. This sequence joins TRBV19 and TRBJ1-2, with 12 nucleotides matching TRBD1. Germline assignment: CDR1 LNHDA and CDR2 SQIVND (reference sequence). After removal of 7 bases from V and 8 bases from J, the junction contained 17 bases not matched to a gene. This CDR3 has 17 residues.